The source of this T cell receptor beta chain is a study of T cell responses to AZD1222 COVID-19 vaccine. Broader study findings: Following two doses of AZD1222, Spike-specific TCR breadth and depth rose. Mostly white British, mostly female donors; authors suggested clonal diversity may be underestimated. After the peak T cell response, and only then, were repertoires sampled.

Points on this clone: The target antigen is unknown.

The length of the CDR3 is 14 residues. J gave up 1 base and V 3 bases, and 0 bases lay outside the gene matches. The germline V gene encodes CDR1 MDHEN and CDR2 SYDVKM. Profiled with immunoSEQ multiplex PCR; TCRdb holds only in-frame clones, not every one. The repertoire holds over 95,000 clones, with roughly 92% as singletons. Specimen: peripheral blood, collected on day 0 of AZD1222 vaccination. This TCR was sampled from an adult in good health. The rearrangement joins TRBV28 to TRBJ1-1; 9 bases line up with TRBD1. This CDR3 is CASSLGQGNTEAFF. The CDR3 DNA is TGTGCCAGCAGTTTGGGACAGGGGAACACTGAAGCTTTCTTT.